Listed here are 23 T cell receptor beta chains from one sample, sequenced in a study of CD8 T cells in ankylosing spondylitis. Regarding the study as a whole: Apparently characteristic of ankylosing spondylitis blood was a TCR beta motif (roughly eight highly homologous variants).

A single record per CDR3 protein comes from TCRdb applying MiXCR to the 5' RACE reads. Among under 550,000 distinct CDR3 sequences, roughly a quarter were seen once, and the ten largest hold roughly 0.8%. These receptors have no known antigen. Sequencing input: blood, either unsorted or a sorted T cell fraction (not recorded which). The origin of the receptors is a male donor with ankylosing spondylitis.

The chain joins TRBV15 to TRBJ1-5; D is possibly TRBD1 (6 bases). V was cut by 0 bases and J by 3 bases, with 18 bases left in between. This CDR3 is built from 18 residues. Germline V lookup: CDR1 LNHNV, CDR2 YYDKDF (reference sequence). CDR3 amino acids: CATSRDPPRGRFNQPQHF. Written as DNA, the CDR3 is TGTGCCACCAGCAGAGATCCCCCCCGGGGGCGCTTCAATCAGCCCCAGCATTTT.

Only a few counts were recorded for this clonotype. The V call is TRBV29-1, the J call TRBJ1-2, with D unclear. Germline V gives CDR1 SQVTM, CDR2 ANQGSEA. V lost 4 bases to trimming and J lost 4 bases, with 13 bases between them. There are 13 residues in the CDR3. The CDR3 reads CSVGWGAAYGYTF. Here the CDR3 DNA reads TGCAGCGTTGGCTGGGGTGCGGCCTATGGCTACACCTTC.

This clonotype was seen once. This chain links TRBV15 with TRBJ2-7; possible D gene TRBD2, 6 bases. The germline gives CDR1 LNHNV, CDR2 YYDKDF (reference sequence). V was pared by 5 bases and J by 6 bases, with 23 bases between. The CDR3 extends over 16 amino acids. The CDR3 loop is CATSPHPGTQNGEQYF. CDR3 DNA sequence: TGTGCCACCAGCCCCCACCCCGGGACTCAAAACGGCGAGCAGTACTTC.

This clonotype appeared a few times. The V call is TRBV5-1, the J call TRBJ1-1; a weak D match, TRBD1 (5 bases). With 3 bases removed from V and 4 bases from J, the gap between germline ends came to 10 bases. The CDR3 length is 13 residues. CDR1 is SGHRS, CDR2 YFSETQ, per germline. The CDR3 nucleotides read TGCGCCAGCAGCTCGTGGAGGGGCACTGAAGCTTTCTTT. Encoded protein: CASSSWRGTEAFF. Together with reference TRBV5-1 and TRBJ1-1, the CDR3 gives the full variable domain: KAGVTQTPRYLIKTRGQQVTLSCSPISGHRSVSWYQQTPGQGLQFLFEYFSETQRNKGNFPGRFSGRQFSNSRSEMNVSTLELGDSALYLCASSSWRGTEAFFGQGTRLTVV.

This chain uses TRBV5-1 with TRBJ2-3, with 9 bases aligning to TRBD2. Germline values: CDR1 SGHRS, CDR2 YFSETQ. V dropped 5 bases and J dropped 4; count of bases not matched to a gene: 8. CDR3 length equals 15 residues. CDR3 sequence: CASRRREGRADTQYF. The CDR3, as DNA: TGCGCCAGCAGAAGGCGGGAGGGCCGTGCAGATACGCAGTATTTT.

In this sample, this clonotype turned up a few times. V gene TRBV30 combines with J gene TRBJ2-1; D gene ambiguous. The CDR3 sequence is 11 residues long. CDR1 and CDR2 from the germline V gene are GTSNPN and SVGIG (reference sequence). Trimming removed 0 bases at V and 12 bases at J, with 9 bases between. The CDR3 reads CAWSVPRTQFF. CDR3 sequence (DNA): TGTGCCTGGAGTGTACCAAGGACGCAGTTCTTC. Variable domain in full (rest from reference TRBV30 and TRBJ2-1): SQTIHQWPATLVQPVGSPLSLECTVEGTSNPNLYWYRQAAGRGLQLLFYSVGIGQISSEVPQNLSASRPQDRQFILSSKKLLLSDSGFYLCAWSVPRTQFFGPGTRLTVL.

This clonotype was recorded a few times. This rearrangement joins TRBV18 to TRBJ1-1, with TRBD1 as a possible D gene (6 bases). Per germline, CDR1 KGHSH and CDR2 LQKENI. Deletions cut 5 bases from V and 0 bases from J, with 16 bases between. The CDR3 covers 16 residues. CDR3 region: CASSLRLQGMNTEAFF. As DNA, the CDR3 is TGTGCCAGCTCATTGCGACTACAGGGTATGAACACTGAAGCTTTCTTT.

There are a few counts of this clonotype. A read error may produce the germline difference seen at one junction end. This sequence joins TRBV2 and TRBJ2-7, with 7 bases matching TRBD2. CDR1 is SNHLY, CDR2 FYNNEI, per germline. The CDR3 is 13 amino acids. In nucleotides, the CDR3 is TGTGCCAGCAGCGCCCGGGAAGGACTAGAGGAAATTTTC. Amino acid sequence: CASSAREGLEEIF.

CDR3 DNA: TGTGCCAGCAGAGTTACAGGGGCGGACCCCCGCGGGGAGCTGTTTTTT. Translation gives CASRVTGADPRGELFF. The rearrangement joins TRBV12-3 or TRBV12-4 to TRBJ2-2, with 7 bases aligning to TRBD1. V was clipped by 6 bases and J by 7 bases; unmatched bases: 14. The CDR3 sequence is 16 residues long.

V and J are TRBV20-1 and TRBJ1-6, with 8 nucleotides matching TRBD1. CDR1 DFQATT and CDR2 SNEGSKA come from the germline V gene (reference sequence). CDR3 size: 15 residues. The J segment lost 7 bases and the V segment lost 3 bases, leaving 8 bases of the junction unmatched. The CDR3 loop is CSASVPQGANSPLHF. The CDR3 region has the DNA TGCAGTGCTAGCGTACCTCAGGGGGCCAATTCACCCCTCCACTTT.

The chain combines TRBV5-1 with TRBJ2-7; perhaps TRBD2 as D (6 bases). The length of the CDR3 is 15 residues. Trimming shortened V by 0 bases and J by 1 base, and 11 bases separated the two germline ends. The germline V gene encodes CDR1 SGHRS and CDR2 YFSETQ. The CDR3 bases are TGCGCCAGCAGCTTGGGGAGCGGGCGTTCCTACGAGCAGTACTTC. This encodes CASSLGSGRSYEQYF.

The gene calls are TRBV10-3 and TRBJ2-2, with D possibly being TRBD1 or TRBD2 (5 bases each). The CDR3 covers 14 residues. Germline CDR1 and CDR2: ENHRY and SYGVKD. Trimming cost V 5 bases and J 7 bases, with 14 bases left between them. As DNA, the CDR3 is TGTGCCATCAGTTTGAGAGGGGATGGCGGGGAGCTGTTTTTT. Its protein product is CAISLRGDGGELFF.

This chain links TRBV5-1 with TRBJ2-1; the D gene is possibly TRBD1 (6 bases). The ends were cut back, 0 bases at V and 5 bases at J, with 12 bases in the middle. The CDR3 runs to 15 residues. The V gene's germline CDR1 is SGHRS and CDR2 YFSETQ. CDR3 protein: CASSLVSRGDNEQFF. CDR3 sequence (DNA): TGCGCCAGCAGCTTGGTGTCCAGGGGTGACAATGAGCAGTTCTTC.

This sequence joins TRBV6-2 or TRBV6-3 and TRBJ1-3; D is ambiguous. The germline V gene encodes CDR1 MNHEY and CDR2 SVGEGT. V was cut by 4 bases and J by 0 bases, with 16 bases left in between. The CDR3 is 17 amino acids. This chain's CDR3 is CASSSHSTDSSGNTIYF. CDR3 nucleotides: TGTGCCAGCAGTTCCCATTCGACGGATAGCTCTGGAAACACCATATATTTT.

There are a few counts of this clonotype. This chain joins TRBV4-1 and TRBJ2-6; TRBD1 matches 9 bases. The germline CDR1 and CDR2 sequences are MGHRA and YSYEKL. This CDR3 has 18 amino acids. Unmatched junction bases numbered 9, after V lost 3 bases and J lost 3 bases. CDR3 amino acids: CASSHGRTGVGGANVLTF. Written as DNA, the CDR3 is TGCGCCAGCAGCCATGGCCGGACAGGGGTCGGTGGGGCCAACGTCCTGACTTTC.

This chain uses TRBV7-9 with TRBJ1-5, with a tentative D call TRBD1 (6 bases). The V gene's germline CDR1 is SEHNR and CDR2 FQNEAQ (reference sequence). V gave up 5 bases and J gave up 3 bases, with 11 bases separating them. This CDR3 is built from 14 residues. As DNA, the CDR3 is TGTGCCAGCAGCCTAGACAGGATCAATCAGCCCCAGCATTTT. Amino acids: CASSLDRINQPQHF.

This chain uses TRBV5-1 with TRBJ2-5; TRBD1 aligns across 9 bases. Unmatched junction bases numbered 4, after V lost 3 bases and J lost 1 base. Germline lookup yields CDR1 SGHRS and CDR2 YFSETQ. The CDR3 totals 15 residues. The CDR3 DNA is TGCGCCAGCAGCTCGACAGGGGGTACCCAAGAGACCCAGTACTTC. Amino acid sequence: CASSSTGGTQETQYF.

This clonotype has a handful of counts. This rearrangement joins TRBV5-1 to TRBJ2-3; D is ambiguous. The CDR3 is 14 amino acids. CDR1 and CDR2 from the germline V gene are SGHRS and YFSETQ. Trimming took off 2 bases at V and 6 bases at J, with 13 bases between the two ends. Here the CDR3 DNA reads TGCGCCAGCAGCTTCGCTTCCTCGGCGGATACGCAGTATTTT. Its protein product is CASSFASSADTQYF.

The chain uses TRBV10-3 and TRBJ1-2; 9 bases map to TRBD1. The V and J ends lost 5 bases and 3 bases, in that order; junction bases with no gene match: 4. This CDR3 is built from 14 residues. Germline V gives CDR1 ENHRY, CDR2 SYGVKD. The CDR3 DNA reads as TGTGCCATCAGTCCGGGACAGGGTGACTATGGCTACACCTTC. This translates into CAISPGQGDYGYTF.

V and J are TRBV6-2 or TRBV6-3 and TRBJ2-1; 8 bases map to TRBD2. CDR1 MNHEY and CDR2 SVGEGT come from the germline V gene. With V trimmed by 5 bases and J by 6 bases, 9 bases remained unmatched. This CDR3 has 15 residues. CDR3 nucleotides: TGTGCCAGCAGTACCCCGGGAGGGCCGGGCAATGAGCAGTTCTTC. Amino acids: CASSTPGGPGNEQFF.

The CDR3: CASSESGGPYGYTF. As DNA, the CDR3 is TGTGCCAGCAGTGAATCAGGGGGCCCCTATGGCTACACCTTC. The chain recombines TRBV6-1 with TRBJ1-2, with 8 nucleotides matching TRBD1. Trimming removed 2 bases from V and 4 bases from J; junction bases left unmatched: 3. The CDR3 sequence is 14 residues long. CDR1 and CDR2 from the germline V gene are MNHNS and SASEGT.

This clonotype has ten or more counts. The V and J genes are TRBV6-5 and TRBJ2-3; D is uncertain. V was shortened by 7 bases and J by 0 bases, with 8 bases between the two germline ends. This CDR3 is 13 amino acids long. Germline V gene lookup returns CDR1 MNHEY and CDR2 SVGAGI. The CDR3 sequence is CASMVTSTDTQYF. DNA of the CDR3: TGTGCCAGCATGGTTACTAGCACAGATACGCAGTATTTT.

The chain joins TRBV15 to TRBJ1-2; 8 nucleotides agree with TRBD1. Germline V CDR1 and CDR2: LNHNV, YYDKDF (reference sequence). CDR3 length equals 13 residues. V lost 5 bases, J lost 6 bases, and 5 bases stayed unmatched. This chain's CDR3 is CATSAQGEDGYTF. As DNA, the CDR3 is TGTGCCACCAGCGCACAGGGGGAGGATGGCTACACCTTC. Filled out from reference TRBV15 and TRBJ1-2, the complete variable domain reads DAMVIQNPRYQVTQFGKPVTLSCSQTLNHNVMYWYQQKSSQAPKLLFHYYDKDFNNEADTPDNFQSRRPNTSFCFLDIRSPGLGDTAMYLCATSAQGEDGYTFGSGTRLTVV.